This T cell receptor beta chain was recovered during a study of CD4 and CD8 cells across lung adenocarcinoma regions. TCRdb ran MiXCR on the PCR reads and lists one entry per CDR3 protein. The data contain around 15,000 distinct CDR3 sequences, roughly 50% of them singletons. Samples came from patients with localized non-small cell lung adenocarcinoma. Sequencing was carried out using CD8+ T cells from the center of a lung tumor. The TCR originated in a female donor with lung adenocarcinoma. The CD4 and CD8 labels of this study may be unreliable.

Here the CDR3 DNA reads TGCAGCGTTTCCAAACAGGGAGACAATGAGCAGTTCTTC. It specifies CSVSKQGDNEQFF. This rearrangement joins TRBV29-1 to TRBJ2-1, with a tentative D call TRBD1 (6 bases). There are 13 residues in the CDR3. V lost 5 bases to trimming and J lost 5 bases, with 13 bases between them. CDR1 and CDR2 (germline): SQVTM, ANQGSEA.